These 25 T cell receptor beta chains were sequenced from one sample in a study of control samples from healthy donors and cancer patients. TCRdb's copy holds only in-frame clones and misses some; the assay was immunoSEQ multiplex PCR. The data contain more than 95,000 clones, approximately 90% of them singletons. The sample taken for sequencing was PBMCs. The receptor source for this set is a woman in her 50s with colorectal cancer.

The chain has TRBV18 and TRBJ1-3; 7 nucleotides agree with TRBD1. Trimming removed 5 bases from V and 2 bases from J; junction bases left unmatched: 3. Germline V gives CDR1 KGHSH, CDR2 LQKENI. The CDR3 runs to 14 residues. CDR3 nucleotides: TGTGCCAGCTCATTAGGGACAGCTGGAAACACCATATATTTT. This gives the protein CASSLGTAGNTIYF. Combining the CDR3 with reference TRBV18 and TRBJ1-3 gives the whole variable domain NAGVMQNPRHLVRRRGQEARLRCSPMKGHSHVYWYRQLPEEGLKFMVYLQKENIIDESGMPKERFSAEFPKEGPSILRIQQVVRGDSAAYFCASSLGTAGNTIYFGEGSWLTVV.

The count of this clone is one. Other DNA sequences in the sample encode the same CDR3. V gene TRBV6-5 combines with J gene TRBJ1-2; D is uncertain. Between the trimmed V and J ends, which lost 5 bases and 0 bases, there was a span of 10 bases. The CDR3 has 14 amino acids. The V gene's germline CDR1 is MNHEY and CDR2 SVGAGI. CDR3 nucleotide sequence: TGTGCCAGCAGTCCGGGTCAAGCTAACTATGGCTACACCTTC. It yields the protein CASSPGQANYGYTF.

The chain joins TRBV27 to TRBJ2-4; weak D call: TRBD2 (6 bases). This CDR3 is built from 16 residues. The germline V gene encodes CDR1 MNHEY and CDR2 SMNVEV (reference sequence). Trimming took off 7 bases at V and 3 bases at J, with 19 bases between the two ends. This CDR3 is CASTPHSERVKNIQYF. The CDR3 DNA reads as TGTGCCAGCACCCCCCACAGTGAGCGGGTCAAAAACATTCAGTACTTC.

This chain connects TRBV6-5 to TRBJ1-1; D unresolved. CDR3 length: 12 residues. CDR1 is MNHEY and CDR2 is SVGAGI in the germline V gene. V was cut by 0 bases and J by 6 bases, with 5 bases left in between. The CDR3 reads CASSYSKAEAFF. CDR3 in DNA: TGTGCCAGCAGTTACTCAAAGGCTGAAGCTTTCTTT.

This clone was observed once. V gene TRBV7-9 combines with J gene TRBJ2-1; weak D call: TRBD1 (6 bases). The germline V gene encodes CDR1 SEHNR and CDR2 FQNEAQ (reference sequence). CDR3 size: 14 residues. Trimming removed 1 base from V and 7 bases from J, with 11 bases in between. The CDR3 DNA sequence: TGTGCCAGCAGCTTAGATCTGACAGGTAATGAGCAGTTCTTC. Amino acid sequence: CASSLDLTGNEQFF.

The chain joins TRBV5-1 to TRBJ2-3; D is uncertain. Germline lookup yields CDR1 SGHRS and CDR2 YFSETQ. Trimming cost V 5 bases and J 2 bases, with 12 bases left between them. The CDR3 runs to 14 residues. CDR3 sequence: CASRQVTATDTQYF. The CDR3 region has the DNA TGCGCCAGCAGACAAGTTACGGCCACAGATACGCAGTATTTT.

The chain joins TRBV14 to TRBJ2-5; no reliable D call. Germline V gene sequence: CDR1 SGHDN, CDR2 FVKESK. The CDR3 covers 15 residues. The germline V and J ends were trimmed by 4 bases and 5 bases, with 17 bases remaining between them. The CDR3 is CASSPYRGVPETQYF. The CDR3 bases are TGTGCCAGCAGCCCGTATCGTGGGGTTCCGGAGACCCAGTACTTC.

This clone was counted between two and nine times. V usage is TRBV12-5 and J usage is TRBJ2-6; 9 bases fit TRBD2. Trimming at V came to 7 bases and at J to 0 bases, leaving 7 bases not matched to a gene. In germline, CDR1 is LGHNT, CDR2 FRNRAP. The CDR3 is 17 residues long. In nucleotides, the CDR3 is TGTGCTAGTGCCCAGCTAGCGGGGCTCTCTGGGGCCAACGTCCTGACTTTC. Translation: CASAQLAGLSGANVLTF. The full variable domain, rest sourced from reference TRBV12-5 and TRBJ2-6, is DARVTQTPRHKVTEMGQEVTMRCQPILGHNTVFWYRQTMMQGLELLAYFRNRAPLDDSGMPKDRFSAEMPDATLATLKIQPSEPRDSAVYFCASAQLAGLSGANVLTFGAGSRLTVL.

The CDR3 is CASGGPFQLLTYEQYF. The DNA for the CDR3 is TGTGCTAGTGGTGGTCCGTTCCAGCTTCTGACCTACGAGCAGTACTTC. The genes are TRBV12-5 and TRBJ2-7; D not certain. The CDR3 has 16 amino acids. V was pared by 5 bases and J by 2 bases, with 19 bases between. Per the germline V gene, CDR1 is LGHNT and CDR2 is FRNRAP.

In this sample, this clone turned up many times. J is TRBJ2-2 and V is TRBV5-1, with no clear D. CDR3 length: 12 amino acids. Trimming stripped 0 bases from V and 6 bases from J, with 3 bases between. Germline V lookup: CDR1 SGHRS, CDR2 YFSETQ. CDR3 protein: CASSLVPGELFF. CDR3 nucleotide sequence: TGCGCCAGCAGCTTGGTTCCCGGGGAGCTGTTTTTT.

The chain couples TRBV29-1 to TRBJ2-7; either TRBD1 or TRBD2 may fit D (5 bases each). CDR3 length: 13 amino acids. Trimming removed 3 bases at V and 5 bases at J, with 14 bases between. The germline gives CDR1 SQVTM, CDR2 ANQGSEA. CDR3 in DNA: TGCAGCGTTGACCACGACAGCGGCGACGAGCAGTACTTC. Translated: CSVDHDSGDEQYF.

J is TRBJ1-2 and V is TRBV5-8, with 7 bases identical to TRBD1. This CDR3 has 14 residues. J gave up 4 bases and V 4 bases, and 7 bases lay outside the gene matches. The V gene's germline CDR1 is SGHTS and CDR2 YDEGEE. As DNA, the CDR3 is TGTGCCAGCAGCCCCTCGGGGACAGTCTATGGCTACACCTTC. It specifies CASSPSGTVYGYTF.

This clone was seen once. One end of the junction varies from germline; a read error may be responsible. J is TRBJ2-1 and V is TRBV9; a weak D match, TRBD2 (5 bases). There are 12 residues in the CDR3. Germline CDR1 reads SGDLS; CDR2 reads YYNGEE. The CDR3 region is CASSPSGNEQLF. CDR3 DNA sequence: TGTGCCAGCAGCCCCTCGGGGAATGAGCAGCTCTTC.

The CDR3 sequence: CAISASSDNSGVYEQYF. CDR3 nucleotides: TGTGCCATCAGTGCTTCCTCGGACAACTCAGGCGTCTACGAGCAGTACTTC. The rearrangement links TRBV10-3 to TRBJ2-7, with a tentative D call TRBD1 (5 bases). CDR3 length: 17 amino acids. Trimming took 4 bases from V and 3 from J, leaving 22 bases between them. Germline V gene data show CDR1 as ENHRY and CDR2 as SYGVKD.

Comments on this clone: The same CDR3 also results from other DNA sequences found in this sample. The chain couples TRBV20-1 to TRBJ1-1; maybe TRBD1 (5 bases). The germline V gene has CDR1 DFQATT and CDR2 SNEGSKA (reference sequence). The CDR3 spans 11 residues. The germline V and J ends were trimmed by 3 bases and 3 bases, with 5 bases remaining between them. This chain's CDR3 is CSASRDTEAFF. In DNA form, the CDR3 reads TGCAGTGCTAGCAGGGACACTGAAGCTTTCTTT.

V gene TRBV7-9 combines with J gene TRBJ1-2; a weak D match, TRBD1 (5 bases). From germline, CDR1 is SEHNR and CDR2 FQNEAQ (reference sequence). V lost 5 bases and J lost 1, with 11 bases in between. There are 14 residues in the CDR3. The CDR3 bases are TGTGCCAGCAGCCTTGGGGGGATTAACTATGGCTACACCTTC. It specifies CASSLGGINYGYTF.

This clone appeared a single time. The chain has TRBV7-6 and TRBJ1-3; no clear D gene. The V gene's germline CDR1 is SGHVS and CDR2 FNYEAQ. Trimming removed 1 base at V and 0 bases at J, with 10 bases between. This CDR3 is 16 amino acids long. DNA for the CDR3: TGTGCCAGCAGCTTAGTTAGGGATAACTCTGGAAACACCATATATTTT. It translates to CASSLVRDNSGNTIYF.

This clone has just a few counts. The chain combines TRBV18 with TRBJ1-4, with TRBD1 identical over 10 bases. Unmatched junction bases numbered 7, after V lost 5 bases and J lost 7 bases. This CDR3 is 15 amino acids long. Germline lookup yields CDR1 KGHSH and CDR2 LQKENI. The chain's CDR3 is CASSVRQGASEKLFF. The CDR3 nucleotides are TGTGCCAGCTCAGTCCGACAGGGGGCAAGTGAAAAACTGTTTTTT.

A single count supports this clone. CDR3 coding DNA: TGCGCCAGCAGTCCTAGCCCGAATCAGCCCCAGCATTTT. The encoded protein is CASSPSPNQPQHF. This chain connects TRBV5-1 to TRBJ1-5; D is uncertain. In germline, CDR1 is SGHRS, CDR2 YFSETQ. The CDR3 consists of 13 residues. Trimming pared 5 bases from V and 4 bases from J, leaving 10 bases between. Filled out from reference TRBV5-1 and TRBJ1-5, the complete variable domain reads KAGVTQTPRYLIKTRGQQVTLSCSPISGHRSVSWYQQTPGQGLQFLFEYFSETQRNKGNFPGRFSGRQFSNSRSEMNVSTLELGDSALYLCASSPSPNQPQHFGDGTRLSIL.

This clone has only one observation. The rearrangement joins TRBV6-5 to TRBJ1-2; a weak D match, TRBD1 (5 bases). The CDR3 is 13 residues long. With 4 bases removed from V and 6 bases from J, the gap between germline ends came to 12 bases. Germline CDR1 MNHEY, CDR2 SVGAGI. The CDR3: CASSFSPGNGYTF. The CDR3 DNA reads TGTGCCAGCAGTTTCTCTCCAGGGAATGGCTACACCTTC.

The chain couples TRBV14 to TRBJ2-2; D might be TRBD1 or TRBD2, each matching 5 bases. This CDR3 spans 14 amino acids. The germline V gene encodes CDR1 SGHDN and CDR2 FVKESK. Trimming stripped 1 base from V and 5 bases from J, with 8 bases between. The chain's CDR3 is CASSQVWGTGELFF. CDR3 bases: TGTGCCAGCAGCCAAGTATGGGGGACCGGGGAGCTGTTTTTT. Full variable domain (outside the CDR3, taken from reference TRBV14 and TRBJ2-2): EAGVTQFPSHSVIEKGQTVTLRCDPISGHDNLYWYRRVMGKEIKFLLHFVKESKQDESGMPNNRFLAERTGGTYSTLKVQPAELEDSGVYFCASSQVWGTGELFFGEGSRLTVL.

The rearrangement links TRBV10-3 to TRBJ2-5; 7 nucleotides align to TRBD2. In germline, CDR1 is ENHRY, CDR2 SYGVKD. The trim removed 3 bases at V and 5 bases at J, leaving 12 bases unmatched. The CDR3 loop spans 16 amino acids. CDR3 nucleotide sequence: TGTGCCATCAGTGATTTACCTGGACTAGGCGGGGAGACCCAGTACTTC. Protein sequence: CAISDLPGLGGETQYF.

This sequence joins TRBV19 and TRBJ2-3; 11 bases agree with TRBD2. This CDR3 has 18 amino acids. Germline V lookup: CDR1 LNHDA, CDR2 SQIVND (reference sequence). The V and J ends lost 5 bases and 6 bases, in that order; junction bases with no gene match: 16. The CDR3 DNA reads TGTGCCAGTAGTCCCCTGGGGACTAGCGGCTTCCCGCGGGATACGCAGTATTTT. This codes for CASSPLGTSGFPRDTQYF.

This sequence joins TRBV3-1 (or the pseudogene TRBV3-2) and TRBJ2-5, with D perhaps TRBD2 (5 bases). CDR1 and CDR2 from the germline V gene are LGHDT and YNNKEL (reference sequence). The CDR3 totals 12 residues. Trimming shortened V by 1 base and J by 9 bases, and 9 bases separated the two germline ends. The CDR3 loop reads CASSQVQEAQYF. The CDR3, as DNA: TGTGCCAGCAGCCAAGTCCAGGAGGCCCAGTACTTC.

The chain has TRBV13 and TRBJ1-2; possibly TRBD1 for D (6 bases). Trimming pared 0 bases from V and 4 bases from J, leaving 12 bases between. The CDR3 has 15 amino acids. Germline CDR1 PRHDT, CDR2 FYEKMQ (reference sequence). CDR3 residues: CASSLGQGFPYGYTF. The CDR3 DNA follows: TGTGCCAGCAGCTTAGGACAGGGTTTTCCCTATGGCTACACCTTC. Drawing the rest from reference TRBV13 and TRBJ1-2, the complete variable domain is AAGVIQSPRHLIKEKRETATLKCYPIPRHDTVYWYQQGPGQDPQFLISFYEKMQSDKGSIPDRFSAQQFSDYHSELNMSSLELGDSALYFCASSLGQGFPYGYTFGSGTRLTVV.